The clone carrying this T cell receptor beta chain was picked up a small number of times. Its specificity is unknown. This specimen belongs to a study of a mutant IDH1 vaccine in newly diagnosed glioma. This CDR3 contains 13 residues. V shed 4 bases and J shed 0 bases, with 7 bases lying between them. Germline V CDR1 and CDR2: SGHDT, YYEEEE. Described time point: week 23, last vaccination. In the vaccine, a single dose held 300 ug of the mutant IDH1 20-mer peptide, along with topical imiquimod. General study results and limits: Pseudoprogression appeared unlinked to shifts in leading peripheral T cell clonotypes.

The data were produced by immunoSEQ multiplex PCR, yet TCRdb's version contains in-frame clones alone and is incomplete. Among 25,000 to 30,000 clones listed, roughly 85% were seen once. This receptor was obtained from a woman in her twenties or thirties with glioma. This chain links TRBV5-6 with TRBJ1-1; D not certain. The sample in question was PBMCs, obtained from a glioma patient whose treatment included an IDH1 peptide vaccine. CDR3 in amino acids: CASSPAVNTEAFF. CDR3 sequence (DNA): TGTGCCAGCAGCCCTGCAGTGAACACTGAAGCTTTCTTT. The whole variable domain, filled in from reference TRBV5-6 and TRBJ1-1, reads DAGVTQSPTHLIKTRGQQVTLRCSPKSGHDTVSWYQQALGQGPQFIFQYYEEEERQRGNFPDRFSGHQFPNYSSELNVNALLLGDSALYLCASSPAVNTEAFFGQGTRLTVV.